The 14 T cell receptor beta chains given below trace back to one sample, sequenced in a study of blood T cell repertoires in COVID-19. Profiled with immunoSEQ multiplex PCR; TCRdb holds only in-frame clones, not every one. The repertoire consists of 90,000 or so clones, with about 90% occurring once and the leading ten covering over 0.95%. Sequencing was carried out using peripheral blood. The receptors come from a human donor in a cohort sampled during active COVID-19.

This rearrangement joins TRBV5-1 to TRBJ2-1; tentative D call: TRBD1 (6 bases). Between the trimmed V and J ends, which lost 0 bases and 5 bases, there was a span of 12 bases. Germline lookup yields CDR1 SGHRS and CDR2 YFSETQ. The CDR3 length is 15 residues. The CDR3 coding sequence is TGCGCCAGCAGCTTGGTAGGGGGTTCTCACAATGAGCAGTTCTTC. This translates into CASSLVGGSHNEQFF.

The rearrangement uses TRBV3-1 (or the pseudogene TRBV3-2) and TRBJ2-2; no firm D call. Trimming took 0 bases from V and 6 from J, leaving 8 bases between them. The V gene's germline CDR1 is LGHDT and CDR2 YNNKEL (reference sequence). The CDR3 consists of 14 residues. For the CDR3, the DNA is TGTGCCAGCAGCCAAGATCACGACTCCGGGGAGCTGTTTTTT. This encodes CASSQDHDSGELFF.

CDR3 loop: CASTPGGSYGYTF. The CDR3 bases are TGTGCCAGCACCCCCGGGGGGTCCTATGGCTACACCTTC. This chain uses TRBV6-5 with TRBJ1-2; D possibly corresponds to TRBD1 (5 bases). This CDR3 region has 13 residues. Germline loops: CDR1 MNHEY, CDR2 SVGAGI. Trimming pared 7 bases from V and 4 bases from J, leaving 13 bases between.

The rearrangement joins TRBV28 to TRBJ1-3; D not resolved. The germline V gene encodes CDR1 MDHEN and CDR2 SYDVKM. The CDR3 is 15 amino acids. The V gene lost 2 bases and the J gene lost 2 bases, with 10 bases spanning the gap. CDR3 DNA sequence: TGTGCCAGCAGTTTACTAACGCTCACTGGAAACACCATATATTTT. It specifies CASSLLTLTGNTIYF.

The chain is built from TRBV18 and TRBJ2-7, with 8 bases aligning to TRBD1. This CDR3 region has 16 residues. Germline V gene lookup returns CDR1 KGHSH and CDR2 LQKENI. J gave up 1 base and V 3 bases, and 8 bases lay outside the gene matches. In DNA form, the CDR3 reads TGTGCCAGCTCACCTTTAGGACAGGGAAGGTCCTACGAGCAGTACTTC. It translates to CASSPLGQGRSYEQYF. Using reference TRBV18 and TRBJ2-7 for the parts outside the CDR3, the full variable domain is NAGVMQNPRHLVRRRGQEARLRCSPMKGHSHVYWYRQLPEEGLKFMVYLQKENIIDESGMPKERFSAEFPKEGPSILRIQQVVRGDSAAYFCASSPLGQGRSYEQYFGPGTRLTVT.

V usage is TRBV28 and J usage is TRBJ2-3; 9 bases fit TRBD1. Germline V gene lookup returns CDR1 MDHEN and CDR2 SYDVKM. This CDR3 has 15 amino acids. V shed 3 bases, J shed 4 bases, and the junction held 5 bases outside the gene matches. The CDR3: CASSFNRGRADTQYF. CDR3 sequence (DNA): TGTGCCAGCAGTTTCAACAGGGGGCGAGCAGATACGCAGTATTTT.

In its sample, this clone was seen a few times. The J gene is TRBJ2-5, the V gene TRBV5-6; D is unresolved. Trimming left V 3 bases short and J 2 bases short, with 5 bases between. CDR3 length: 12 amino acids. From germline, CDR1 is SGHDT and CDR2 YYEEEE. Here the CDR3 reads CASSSGQETQYF. Written as DNA, the CDR3 is TGTGCCAGCAGCTCCGGGCAAGAGACCCAGTACTTC.

The chain has TRBV7-3 and TRBJ2-3, with 14 nucleotides matching TRBD2. J was trimmed by 4 bases and V by 5 bases; bases with no gene match: 8. Per germline, CDR1 SGHTA and CDR2 FQGTGA. This CDR3 has 17 residues. The CDR3 bases are TGTGCCAGCAGCCTCGGGGGACTAGCGGGAGAATCAGATACGCAGTATTTT. Translating gives CASSLGGLAGESDTQYF. The entire variable domain, with the rest obtained from reference TRBV7-3 and TRBJ2-3, is as follows: GAGVSQTPSNKVTEKGKYVELRCDPISGHTALYWYRQSLGQGPEFLIYFQGTGAADDSGLPNDRFFAVRPEGSVSTLKIQRTERGDSAVYLCASSLGGLAGESDTQYFGPGTRLTVL.

The rearrangement uses TRBV19 and TRBJ2-6; TRBD1 aligns across 9 bases. From germline, CDR1 is LNHDA and CDR2 SQIVND (reference sequence). This CDR3 region has 20 residues. After removal of 6 bases from V and 0 bases from J, the junction contained 15 bases not matched to a gene. CDR3 in amino acids: CASRGQGDKGGSSGANVLTF. In nucleotides, the CDR3 is TGTGCCAGTAGGGGACAGGGAGACAAAGGTGGGTCCTCTGGGGCCAACGTCCTGACTTTC. Full variable domain (remainder filled in from reference TRBV19 and TRBJ2-6): DGGITQSPKYLFRKEGQNVTLSCEQNLNHDAMYWYRQDPGQGLRLIYYSQIVNDFQKGDIAEGYSVSREKKESFPLTVTSAQKNPTAFYLCASRGQGDKGGSSGANVLTFGAGSRLTVL.

The V and J genes are TRBV9 and TRBJ1-1, with TRBD1 matching 7 bases. The germline V gene encodes CDR1 SGDLS and CDR2 YYNGEE. This CDR3 region has 16 residues. The ends lost 0 bases at V and 1 base at J; junction bases unmatched: 6. The CDR3 spells CASSVAGQGENTEAFF. The CDR3 DNA follows: TGTGCCAGCAGCGTAGCCGGGCAGGGGGAGAACACTGAAGCTTTCTTT. Based on the CDR3 plus reference TRBV9 and TRBJ1-1, the full variable domain is DSGVTQTPKHLITATGQRVTLRCSPRSGDLSVYWYQQSLDQGLQFLIQYYNGEERAKGNILERFSAQQFPDLHSELNLSSLELGDSALYFCASSVAGQGENTEAFFGQGTRLTVV.

V gene TRBV7-3 combines with J gene TRBJ2-3; D perhaps matches TRBD2 (6 bases). Germline V CDR1 and CDR2: SGHTA, FQGTGA. Trimming shortened V by 2 bases and J by 6 bases, and 15 bases separated the two germline ends. The CDR3 runs to 15 residues. CDR3 DNA: TGTGCCAGCAGCTTATTGCCGGGAGCATCGGATACGCAGTATTTT. This codes for CASSLLPGASDTQYF.

The rearrangement joins TRBV9 to TRBJ2-3; tentatively, D is TRBD2 (5 bases). Germline V gene sequence: CDR1 SGDLS, CDR2 YYNGEE. V lost 2 bases and J lost 5, with 9 bases in between. CDR3 size: 13 residues. The CDR3 nucleotides read TGTGCCAGCAGCGTGTTAGGAGGAGATACGCAGTATTTT. Its translation is CASSVLGGDTQYF.

In this sample, this clone turned up once. This sequence joins TRBV18 and TRBJ2-7; 8 bases line up with TRBD1. Losses at the gene ends were 6 bases for V and 7 bases for J; bases not matched to a gene: 14. This CDR3 has 15 amino acids. Germline V lookup: CDR1 KGHSH, CDR2 LQKENI. CDR3 protein: CASSAPGQVPGEQYF. The CDR3 DNA follows: TGTGCCAGCTCGGCTCCGGGACAGGTCCCGGGAGAGCAGTACTTC.

This clone was seen a single time. The chain uses TRBV6-5 and TRBJ1-4; 8 nucleotides match TRBD1. Losses at the gene ends were 8 bases for V and 5 bases for J; bases not matched to a gene: 7. This CDR3 has 14 amino acids. The germline gives CDR1 MNHEY, CDR2 SVGAGI. The CDR3 loop reads CASVTGDRNEKLFF. The CDR3 coding sequence is TGTGCCAGCGTAACGGGGGACAGGAATGAAAAACTGTTTTTT.